Below, 5 T cell receptor beta chains from the same sample are listed, as sequenced in a study of PD-1 blockade in mismatch repair-deficient tumors. Repertoires were generated with immunoSEQ multiplex PCR, while TCRdb's copy carries only in-frame clones and drops some. The data show about 84,000 clones, 65% to 85% seen once. Sequenced material: peripheral blood, taken 12 weeks after starting pembrolizumab. Every receptor here comes from an adult with mismatch repair-deficient cancer.

The V and J genes are TRBV18 and TRBJ2-7; D remains unclear. The CDR3 loop spans 13 amino acids. Germline CDR1 KGHSH, CDR2 LQKENI. Trimming took 2 bases from V and 7 from J, leaving 12 bases between them. The CDR3 DNA is TGTGCCAGCTCACCAAACACAGCCTTAGAGCAGTACTTC. This encodes CASSPNTALEQYF.

The chain uses TRBV7-1 and TRBJ1-2, with D possibly TRBD1 on 5 matching bases. TRBV7-1 is designated an ORF whose function remains uncertain. V lost 3 bases, J lost 1 base, and 18 bases lay in between. This CDR3 has 17 amino acids. The CDR3 region is CASSSFDGGLYNYGYTF. The CDR3 region has the DNA TGTGCCAGCAGCTCGTTTGACGGGGGACTCTATAACTATGGCTACACCTTC.

This clone appeared once. J is TRBJ2-5 and V is TRBV19, with D possibly matching TRBD1 (6 bases). The germline CDR1 and CDR2 sequences are LNHDA and SQIVND (reference sequence). The CDR3 extends over 12 amino acids. V was clipped by 6 bases and J by 4 bases, with 9 bases between them. CDR3 DNA sequence: TGTGCCAGTAGACAGGGTGGAGAGACCCAGTACTTC. This codes for CASRQGGETQYF.

This clone is a singleton in its sample. This chain links TRBV12-5 with TRBJ1-2; no clear D. The length of the CDR3 is 12 residues. The germline V and J ends were trimmed by 1 base and 8 bases, with 8 bases remaining between them. Germline CDR1 LGHNT, CDR2 FRNRAP. This chain's CDR3 is CASGLEGDGYTF. CDR3 in DNA: TGTGCTAGTGGTTTGGAGGGAGACGGCTACACCTTC.

This chain uses TRBV27 with TRBJ2-4; TRBD1 matches at 9 bases. Germline assignment: CDR1 MNHEY and CDR2 SMNVEV (reference sequence). The CDR3 spans 14 residues. The V segment lost 4 bases and the J segment 8 bases; nucleotides outside the gene matches: 6. The CDR3 loop is CASSSGTGLDIQYF. The DNA for the CDR3 is TGTGCCAGCAGTTCCGGGACAGGGTTAGACATTCAGTACTTC.